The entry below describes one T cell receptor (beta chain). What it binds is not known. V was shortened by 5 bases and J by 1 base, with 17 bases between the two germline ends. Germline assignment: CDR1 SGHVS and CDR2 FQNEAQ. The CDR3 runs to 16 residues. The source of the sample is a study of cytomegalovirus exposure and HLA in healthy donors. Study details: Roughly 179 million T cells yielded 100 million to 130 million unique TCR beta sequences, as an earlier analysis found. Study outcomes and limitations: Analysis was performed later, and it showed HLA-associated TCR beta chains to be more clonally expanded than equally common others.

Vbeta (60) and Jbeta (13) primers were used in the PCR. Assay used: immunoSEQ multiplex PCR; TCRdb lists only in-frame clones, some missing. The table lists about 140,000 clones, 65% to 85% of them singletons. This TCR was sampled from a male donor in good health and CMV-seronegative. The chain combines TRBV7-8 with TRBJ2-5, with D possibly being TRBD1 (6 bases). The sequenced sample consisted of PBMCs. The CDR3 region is CASSPSRTDFQETQYF. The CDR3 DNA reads TGTGCCAGCAGCCCTTCTAGGACAGATTTCCAAGAGACCCAGTACTTC. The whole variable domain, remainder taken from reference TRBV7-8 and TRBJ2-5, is GAGVSQSPRYKVAKRGQDVALRCDPISGHVSLFWYQQALGQGPEFLTYFQNEAQLDKSGLPSDRFFAERPEGSVSTLKIQRTQQEDSAVYLCASSPSRTDFQETQYFGPGTRLLVL.